This TCR beta chain is drawn from a study of shared clonotypes between healthy human individuals. The CDR3 consists of 14 residues. The germline gives CDR1 MNHNY, CDR2 SVGAGI (reference sequence). V was shortened by 0 bases and J by 3 bases, with 8 bases between the two germline ends. This table comes from immunoSEQ multiplex PCR, and its TCRdb copy is limited to in-frame clones, with some not included. The sample contains about 2 million clones, over 85% of which appear only once. The V gene is TRBV6-6, the J gene TRBJ1-2; the D gene is possibly TRBD1 (5 bases). Material: naive CD4+ T cells sorted from blood. The subset was: CD45RA+ positively selected. The receptor was isolated from a man aged 18 to 35 in good health. The CDR3 coding sequence is TGTGCCAGCAGTTACTCCGACAGTCACTATGGCTACACCTTC. As protein: CASSYSDSHYGYTF.